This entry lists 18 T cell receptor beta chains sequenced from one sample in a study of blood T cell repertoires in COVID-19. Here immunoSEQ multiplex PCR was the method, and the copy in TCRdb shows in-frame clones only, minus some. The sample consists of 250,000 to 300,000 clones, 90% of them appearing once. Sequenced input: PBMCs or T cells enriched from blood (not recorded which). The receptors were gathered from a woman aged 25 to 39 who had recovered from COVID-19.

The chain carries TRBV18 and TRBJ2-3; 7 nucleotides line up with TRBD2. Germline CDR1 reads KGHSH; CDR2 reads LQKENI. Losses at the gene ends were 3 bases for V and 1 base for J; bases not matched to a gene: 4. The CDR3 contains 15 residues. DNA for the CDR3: TGTGCCAGCTCACCGCGGGAGATGGGCACAGATACGCAGTATTTT. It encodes CASSPREMGTDTQYF. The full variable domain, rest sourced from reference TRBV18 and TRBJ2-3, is NAGVMQNPRHLVRRRGQEARLRCSPMKGHSHVYWYRQLPEEGLKFMVYLQKENIIDESGMPKERFSAEFPKEGPSILRIQQVVRGDSAAYFCASSPREMGTDTQYFGPGTRLTVL.

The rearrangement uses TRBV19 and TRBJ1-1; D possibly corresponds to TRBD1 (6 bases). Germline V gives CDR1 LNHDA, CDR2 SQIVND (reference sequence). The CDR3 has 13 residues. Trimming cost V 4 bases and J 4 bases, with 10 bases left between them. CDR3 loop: CASSNQGGTEAFF. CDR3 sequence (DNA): TGTGCCAGTAGTAATCAAGGGGGCACTGAAGCTTTCTTT. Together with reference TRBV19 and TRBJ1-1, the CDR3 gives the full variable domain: DGGITQSPKYLFRKEGQNVTLSCEQNLNHDAMYWYRQDPGQGLRLIYYSQIVNDFQKGDIAEGYSVSREKKESFPLTVTSAQKNPTAFYLCASSNQGGTEAFFGQGTRLTVV.

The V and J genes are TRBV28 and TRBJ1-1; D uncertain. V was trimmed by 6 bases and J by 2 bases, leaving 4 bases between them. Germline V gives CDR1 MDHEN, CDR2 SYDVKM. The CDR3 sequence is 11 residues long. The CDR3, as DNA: TGTGCCAGCAGATATAACACTGAAGCTTTCTTT. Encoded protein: CASRYNTEAFF.

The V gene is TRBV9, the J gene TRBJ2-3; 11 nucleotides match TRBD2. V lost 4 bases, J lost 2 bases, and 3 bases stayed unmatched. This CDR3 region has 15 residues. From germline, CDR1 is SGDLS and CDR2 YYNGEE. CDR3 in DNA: TGTGCCAGCAGCTCTAGCGGGAGGTCCACAGATACGCAGTATTTT. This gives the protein CASSSSGRSTDTQYF.

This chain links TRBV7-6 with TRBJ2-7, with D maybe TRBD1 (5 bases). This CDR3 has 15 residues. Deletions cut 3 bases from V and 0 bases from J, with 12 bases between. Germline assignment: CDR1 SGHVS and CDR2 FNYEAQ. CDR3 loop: CASSLSSDSSYEQYF. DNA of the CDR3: TGTGCCAGCAGCTTGTCTTCAGACAGCTCCTACGAGCAGTACTTC.

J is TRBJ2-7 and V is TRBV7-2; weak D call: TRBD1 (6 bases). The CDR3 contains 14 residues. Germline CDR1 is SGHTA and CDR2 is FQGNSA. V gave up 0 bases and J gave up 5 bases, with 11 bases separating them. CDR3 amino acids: CASSLAHREHEQYF. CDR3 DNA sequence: TGTGCCAGCAGCTTAGCCCACAGGGAACACGAGCAGTACTTC.

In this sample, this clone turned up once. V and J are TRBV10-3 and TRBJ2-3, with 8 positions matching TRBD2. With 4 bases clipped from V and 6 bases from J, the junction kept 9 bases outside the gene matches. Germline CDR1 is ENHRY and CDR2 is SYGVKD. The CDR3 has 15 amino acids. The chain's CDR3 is CAISGHETSDDTQYF. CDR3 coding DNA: TGTGCCATCAGTGGGCACGAGACTAGCGACGATACGCAGTATTTT.

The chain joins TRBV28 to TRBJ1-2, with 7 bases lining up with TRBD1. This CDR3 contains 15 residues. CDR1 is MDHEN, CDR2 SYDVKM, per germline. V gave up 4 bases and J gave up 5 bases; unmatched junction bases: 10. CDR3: CASSSAPGTDYGYTF. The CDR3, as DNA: TGTGCCAGCAGTTCCGCCCCTGGGACAGATTATGGCTACACCTTC.

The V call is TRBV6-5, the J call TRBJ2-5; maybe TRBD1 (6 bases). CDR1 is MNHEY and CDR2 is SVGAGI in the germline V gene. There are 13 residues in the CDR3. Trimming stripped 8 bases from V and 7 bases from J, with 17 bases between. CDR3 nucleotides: TGTGCCAGCGGGACAACCTATGGGTTGACCCAGTACTTC. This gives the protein CASGTTYGLTQYF.

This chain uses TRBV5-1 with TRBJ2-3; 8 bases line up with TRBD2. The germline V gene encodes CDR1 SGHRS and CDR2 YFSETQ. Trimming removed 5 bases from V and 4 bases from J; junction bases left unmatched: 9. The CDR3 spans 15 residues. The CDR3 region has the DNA TGCGCCAGCAGGGACGGGACTAGTTTTTCAGATACGCAGTATTTT. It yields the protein CASRDGTSFSDTQYF.

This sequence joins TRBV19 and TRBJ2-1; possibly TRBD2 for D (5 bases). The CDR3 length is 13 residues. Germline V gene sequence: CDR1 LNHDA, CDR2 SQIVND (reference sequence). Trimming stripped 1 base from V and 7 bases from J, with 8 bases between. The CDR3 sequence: CASSIAEGNEQFF. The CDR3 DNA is TGTGCCAGTAGTATAGCCGAGGGTAATGAGCAGTTCTTC. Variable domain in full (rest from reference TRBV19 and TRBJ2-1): DGGITQSPKYLFRKEGQNVTLSCEQNLNHDAMYWYRQDPGQGLRLIYYSQIVNDFQKGDIAEGYSVSREKKESFPLTVTSAQKNPTAFYLCASSIAEGNEQFFGPGTRLTVL.

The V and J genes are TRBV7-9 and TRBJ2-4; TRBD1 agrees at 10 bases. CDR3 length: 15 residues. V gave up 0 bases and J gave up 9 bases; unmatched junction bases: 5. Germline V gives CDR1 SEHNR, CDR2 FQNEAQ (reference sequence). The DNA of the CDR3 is TGTGCCAGCAGCTTAGCGGGGACAGGGGTTGGCATTCAGTACTTC. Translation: CASSLAGTGVGIQYF.

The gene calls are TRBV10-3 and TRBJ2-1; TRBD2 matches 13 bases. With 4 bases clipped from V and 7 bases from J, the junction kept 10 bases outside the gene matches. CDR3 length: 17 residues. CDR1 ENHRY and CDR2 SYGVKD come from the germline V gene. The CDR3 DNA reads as TGTGCCATCAGTGGGGCCTGGGAACTAGCGGGAGGGAATGAGCAGTTCTTC. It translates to CAISGAWELAGGNEQFF.

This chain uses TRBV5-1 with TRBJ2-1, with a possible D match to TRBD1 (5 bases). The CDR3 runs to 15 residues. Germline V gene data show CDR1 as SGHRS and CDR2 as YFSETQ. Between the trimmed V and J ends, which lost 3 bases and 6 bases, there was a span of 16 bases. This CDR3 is CASSSQGYRPNEQFF. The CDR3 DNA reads TGCGCCAGCAGCTCCCAGGGATACCGACCCAATGAGCAGTTCTTC.

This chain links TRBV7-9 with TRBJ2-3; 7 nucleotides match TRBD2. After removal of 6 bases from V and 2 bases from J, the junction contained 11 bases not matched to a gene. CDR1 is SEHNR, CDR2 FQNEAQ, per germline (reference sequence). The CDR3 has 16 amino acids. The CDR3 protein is CASSRPASGATDTQYF. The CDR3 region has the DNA TGTGCCAGCAGTCGACCGGCTAGCGGAGCCACAGATACGCAGTATTTT.

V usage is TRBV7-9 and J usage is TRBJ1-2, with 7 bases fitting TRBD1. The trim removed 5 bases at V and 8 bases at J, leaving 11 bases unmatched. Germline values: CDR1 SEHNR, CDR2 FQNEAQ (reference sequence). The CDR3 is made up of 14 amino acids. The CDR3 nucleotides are TGTGCCAGCAGCCGCGGGGCAGGGGGAGACGGCTACACCTTC. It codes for CASSRGAGGDGYTF.

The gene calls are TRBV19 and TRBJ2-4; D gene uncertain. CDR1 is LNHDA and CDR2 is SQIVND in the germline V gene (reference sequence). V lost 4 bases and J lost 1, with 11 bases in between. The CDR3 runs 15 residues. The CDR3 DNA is TGTGCCAGTAGTAGCGAAGAGGCGGCCAAAAACATTCAGTACTTC. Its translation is CASSSEEAAKNIQYF. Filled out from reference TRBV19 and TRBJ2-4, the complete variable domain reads DGGITQSPKYLFRKEGQNVTLSCEQNLNHDAMYWYRQDPGQGLRLIYYSQIVNDFQKGDIAEGYSVSREKKESFPLTVTSAQKNPTAFYLCASSSEEAAKNIQYFGAGTRLSVL.

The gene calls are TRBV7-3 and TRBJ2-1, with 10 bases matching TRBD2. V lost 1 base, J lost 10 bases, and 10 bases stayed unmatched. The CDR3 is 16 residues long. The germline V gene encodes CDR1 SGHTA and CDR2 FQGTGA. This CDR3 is CASSLNSAGGPWEQFF. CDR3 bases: TGTGCCAGCAGCTTAAACTCAGCGGGAGGGCCTTGGGAGCAGTTCTTC.